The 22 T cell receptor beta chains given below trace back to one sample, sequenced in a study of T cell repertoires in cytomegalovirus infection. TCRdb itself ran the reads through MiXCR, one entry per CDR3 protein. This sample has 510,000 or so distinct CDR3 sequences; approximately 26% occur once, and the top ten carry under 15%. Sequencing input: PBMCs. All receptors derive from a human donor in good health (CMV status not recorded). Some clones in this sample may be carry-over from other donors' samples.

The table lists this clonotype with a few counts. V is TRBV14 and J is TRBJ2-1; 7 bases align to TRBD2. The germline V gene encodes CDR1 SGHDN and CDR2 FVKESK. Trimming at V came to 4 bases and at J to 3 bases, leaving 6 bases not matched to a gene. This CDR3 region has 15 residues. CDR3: CASSPWGGGYNEQFF. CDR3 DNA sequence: TGTGCCAGCAGCCCCTGGGGGGGGGGCTACAATGAGCAGTTCTTC.

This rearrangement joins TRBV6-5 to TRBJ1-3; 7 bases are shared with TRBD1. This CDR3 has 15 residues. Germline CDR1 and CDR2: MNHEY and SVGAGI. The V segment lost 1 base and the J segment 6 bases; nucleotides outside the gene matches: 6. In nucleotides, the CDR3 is TGTGCCAGCAGTTACTGGTCCGGACAGGAAAACACCATATATTTT. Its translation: CASSYWSGQENTIYF.

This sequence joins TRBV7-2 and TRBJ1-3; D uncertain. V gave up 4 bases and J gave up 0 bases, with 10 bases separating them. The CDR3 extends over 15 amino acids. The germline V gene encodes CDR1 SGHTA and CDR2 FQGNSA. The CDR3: CASSYDRDSGNTIYF. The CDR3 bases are TGTGCCAGCAGCTACGACCGCGACTCTGGAAACACCATATATTTT.

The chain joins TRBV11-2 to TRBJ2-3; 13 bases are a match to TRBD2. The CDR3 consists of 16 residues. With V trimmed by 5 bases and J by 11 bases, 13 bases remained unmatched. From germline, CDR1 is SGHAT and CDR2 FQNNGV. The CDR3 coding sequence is TGTGCCAGCAGCCCCCCAACTAGCGGGAGGGCCAGCTTGCAGTATTTT. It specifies CASSPPTSGRASLQYF.

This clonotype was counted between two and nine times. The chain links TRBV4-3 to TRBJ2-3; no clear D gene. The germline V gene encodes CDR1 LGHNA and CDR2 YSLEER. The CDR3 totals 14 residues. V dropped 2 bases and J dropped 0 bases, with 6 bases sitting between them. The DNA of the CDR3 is TGCGCCAGCAGCCAAACAGTCAGCACAGATACGCAGTATTTT. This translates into CASSQTVSTDTQYF.

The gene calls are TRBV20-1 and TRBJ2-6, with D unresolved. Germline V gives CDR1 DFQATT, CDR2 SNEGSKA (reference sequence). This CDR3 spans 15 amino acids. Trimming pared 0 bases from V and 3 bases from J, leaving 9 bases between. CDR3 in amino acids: CSARDWSGGANVLTF. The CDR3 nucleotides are TGCAGTGCTAGAGATTGGAGTGGTGGGGCCAACGTCCTGACTTTC.

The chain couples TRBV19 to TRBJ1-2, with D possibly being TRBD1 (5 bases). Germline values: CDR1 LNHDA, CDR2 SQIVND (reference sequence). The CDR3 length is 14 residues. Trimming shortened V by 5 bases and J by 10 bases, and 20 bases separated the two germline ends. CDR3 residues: CASSLGGTFRDYTF. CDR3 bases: TGTGCCAGTAGTCTCGGCGGGACTTTCAGGGACTACACCTTC.

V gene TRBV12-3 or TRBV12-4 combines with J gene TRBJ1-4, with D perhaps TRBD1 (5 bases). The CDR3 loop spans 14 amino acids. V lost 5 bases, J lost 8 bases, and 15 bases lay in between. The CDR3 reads CASSHRGTSEKLFF. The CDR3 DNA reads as TGTGCCAGCAGTCATCGCGGGACGTCGGAAAAACTGTTTTTT.

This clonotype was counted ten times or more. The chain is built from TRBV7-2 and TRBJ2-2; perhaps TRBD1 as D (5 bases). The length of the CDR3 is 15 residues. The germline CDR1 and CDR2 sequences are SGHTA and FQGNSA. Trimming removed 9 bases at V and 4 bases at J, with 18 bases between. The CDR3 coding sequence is TGTGCCAGTAGGGAACAGGTGATAGGCACCGGGGAGCTGTTTTTT. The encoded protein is CASREQVIGTGELFF.

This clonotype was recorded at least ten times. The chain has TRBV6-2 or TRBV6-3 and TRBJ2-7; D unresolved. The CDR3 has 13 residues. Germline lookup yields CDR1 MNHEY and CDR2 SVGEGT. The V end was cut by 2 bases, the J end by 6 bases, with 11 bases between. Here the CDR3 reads CASSYPETSEQYF. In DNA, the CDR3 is TGTGCCAGCAGTTACCCGGAGACTTCCGAGCAGTACTTC.

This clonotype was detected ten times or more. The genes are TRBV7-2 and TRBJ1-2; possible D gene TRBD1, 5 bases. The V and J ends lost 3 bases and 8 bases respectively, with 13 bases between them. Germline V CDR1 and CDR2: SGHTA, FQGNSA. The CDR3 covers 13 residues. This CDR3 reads CASSFPRQKGYTF. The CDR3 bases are TGTGCCAGCAGCTTCCCCAGACAGAAGGGCTACACCTTC.

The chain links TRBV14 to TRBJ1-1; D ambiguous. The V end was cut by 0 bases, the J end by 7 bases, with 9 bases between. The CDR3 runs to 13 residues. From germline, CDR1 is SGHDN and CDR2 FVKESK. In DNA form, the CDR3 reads TGTGCCAGCAGCCAAGATCACCAGGTTGAAGCTTTCTTT. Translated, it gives CASSQDHQVEAFF.

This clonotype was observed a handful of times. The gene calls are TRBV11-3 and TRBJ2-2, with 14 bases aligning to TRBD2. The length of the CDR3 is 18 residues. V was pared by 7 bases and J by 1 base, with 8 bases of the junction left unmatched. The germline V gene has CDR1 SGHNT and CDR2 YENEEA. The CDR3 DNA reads TGTGCCAGCACCCCCGGGACTAGCGGGAGTGAGAACACCGGGGAGCTGTTTTTT. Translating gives CASTPGTSGSENTGELFF.

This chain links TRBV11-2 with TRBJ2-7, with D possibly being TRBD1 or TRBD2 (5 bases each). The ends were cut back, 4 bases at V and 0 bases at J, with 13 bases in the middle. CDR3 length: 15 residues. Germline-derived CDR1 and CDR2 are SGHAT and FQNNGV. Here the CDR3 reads CASSSPGRPSYEQYF. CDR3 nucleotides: TGTGCCAGCAGCTCCCCGGGGCGGCCCTCCTACGAGCAGTACTTC.

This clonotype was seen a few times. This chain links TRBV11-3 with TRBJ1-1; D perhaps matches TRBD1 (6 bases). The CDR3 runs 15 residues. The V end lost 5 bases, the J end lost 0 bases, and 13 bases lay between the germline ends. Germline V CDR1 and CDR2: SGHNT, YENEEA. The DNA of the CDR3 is TGTGCCAGCAGCCCTACAGGGACCATGAACACTGAAGCTTTCTTT. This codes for CASSPTGTMNTEAFF.

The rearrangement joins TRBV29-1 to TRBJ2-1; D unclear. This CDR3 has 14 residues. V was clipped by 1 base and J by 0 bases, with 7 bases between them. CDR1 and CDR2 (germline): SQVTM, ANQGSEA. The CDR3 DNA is TGCAGCGTTGAAGGTCGGAGCTCCTACAATGAGCAGTTCTTC. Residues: CSVEGRSSYNEQFF.

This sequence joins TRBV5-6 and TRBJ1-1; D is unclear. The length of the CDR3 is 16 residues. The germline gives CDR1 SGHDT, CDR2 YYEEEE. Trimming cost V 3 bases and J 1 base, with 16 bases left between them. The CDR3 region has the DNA TGTGCCAGCAGCTCTTATGTTTGGGGAGGGAACACTGAAGCTTTCTTT. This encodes CASSSYVWGGNTEAFF.

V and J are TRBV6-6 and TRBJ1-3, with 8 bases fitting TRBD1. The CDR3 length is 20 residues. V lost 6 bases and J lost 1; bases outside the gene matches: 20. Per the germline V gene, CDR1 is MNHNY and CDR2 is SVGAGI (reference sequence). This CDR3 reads CASRYRGQDWRLVSGNTIYF. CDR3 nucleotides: TGTGCCAGCAGGTACCGGGGACAGGATTGGAGATTGGTTTCTGGAAACACCATATATTTT.

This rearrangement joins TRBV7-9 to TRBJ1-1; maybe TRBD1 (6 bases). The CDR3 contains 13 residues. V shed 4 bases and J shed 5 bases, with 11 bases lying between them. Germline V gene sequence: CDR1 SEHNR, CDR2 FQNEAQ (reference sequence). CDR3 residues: CASSSTQGTEAFF. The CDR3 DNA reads TGTGCCAGCAGCTCGACACAGGGTACTGAAGCTTTCTTT.

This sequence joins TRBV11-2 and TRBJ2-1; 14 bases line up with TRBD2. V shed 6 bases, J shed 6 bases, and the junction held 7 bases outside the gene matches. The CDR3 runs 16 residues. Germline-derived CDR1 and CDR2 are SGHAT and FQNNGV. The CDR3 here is CASRQTSGRAGNEQFF. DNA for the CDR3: TGTGCCAGCAGACAGACTAGCGGGAGGGCCGGCAATGAGCAGTTCTTC.

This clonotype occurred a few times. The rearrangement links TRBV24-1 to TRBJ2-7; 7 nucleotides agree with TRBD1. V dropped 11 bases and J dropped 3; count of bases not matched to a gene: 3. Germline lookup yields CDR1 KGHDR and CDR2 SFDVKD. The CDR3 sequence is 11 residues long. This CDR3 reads CASDRVYEQYV. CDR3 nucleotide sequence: TGTGCCAGTGACAGGGTCTACGAGCAGTACGTC.

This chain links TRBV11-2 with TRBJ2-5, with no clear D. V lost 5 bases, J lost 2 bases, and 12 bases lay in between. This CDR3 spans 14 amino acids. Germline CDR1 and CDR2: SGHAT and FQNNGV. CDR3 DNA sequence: TGTGCCAGCAGCGCCCGGCTCCGACAAGAGACCCAGTACTTC. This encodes CASSARLRQETQYF. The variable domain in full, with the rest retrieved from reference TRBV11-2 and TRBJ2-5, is EAGVAQSPRYKIIEKRQSVAFWCNPISGHATLYWYQQILGQGPKLLIQFQNNGVVDDSQLPKDRFSAERLKGVDSTLKIQPAKLEDSAVYLCASSARLRQETQYFGPGTRLLVL.